The following is a T cell receptor (beta chain) sequence with its context. Its antigen is as yet unknown. Though probably carrying unrecorded immune exposures, donors were nominally healthy at sampling. Germline loops: CDR1 MNHEY, CDR2 SVGAGI. Trimming left V 6 bases short and J 5 bases short, with 16 bases between. The length of the CDR3 is 14 residues. This specimen belongs to a study of cytomegalovirus exposure and HLA in healthy donors. Study-wide results and caveats: In a later analysis, donors in an Asian-associated ancestry cluster reportedly had fewer N-insertions in productive TCRs than the cohort mean. Cytomegalovirus association was listed for about 150 TCR beta chains. Sequencing depth across donors, presence/absence analyses assumed, was roughly uniform.

The primer mix had 60 Vbeta and 13 Jbeta primers. Sequenced by immunoSEQ multiplex PCR; TCRdb stores in-frame clones only, minus some. Among 150,000 to 180,000 clones, around 75% were seen once, and the ten largest hold less than 10%. The specimen was PBMCs. This receptor was taken from a young man in good health and CMV-seropositive. V gene TRBV6-5 combines with J gene TRBJ1-2, with a tentative D call TRBD1 (6 bases). In nucleotides, the CDR3 is TGTGCCAGCAGCCCTACGGAGGGGGGGTATGGCTACACCTTC. It is translated as CASSPTEGGYGYTF.